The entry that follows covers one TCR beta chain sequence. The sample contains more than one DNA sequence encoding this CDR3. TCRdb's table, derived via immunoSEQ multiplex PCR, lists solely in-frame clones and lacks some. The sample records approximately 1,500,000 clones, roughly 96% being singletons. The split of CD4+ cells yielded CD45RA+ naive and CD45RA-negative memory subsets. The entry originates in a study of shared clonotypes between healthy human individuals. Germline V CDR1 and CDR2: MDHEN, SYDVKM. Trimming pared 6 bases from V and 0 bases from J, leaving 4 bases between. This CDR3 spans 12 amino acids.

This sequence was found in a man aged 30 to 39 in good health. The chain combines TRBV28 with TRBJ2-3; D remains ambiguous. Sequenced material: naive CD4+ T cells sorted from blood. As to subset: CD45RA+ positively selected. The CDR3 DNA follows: TGTGCCAGCAGGGGGAGCACAGATACGCAGTATTTT. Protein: CASRGSTDTQYF.